This T cell receptor (beta chain) comes out of a study of blood T cell repertoires in COVID-19. CDR1 is SGHAT and CDR2 is FQNNGV in the germline V gene. V lost 4 bases, J lost 4 bases, and 6 bases stayed unmatched. This CDR3 region has 17 residues. Profiling relied on immunoSEQ multiplex PCR, and the TCRdb table lists in-frame clones only, not all of them. Of 150,000 to 200,000 clones listed, more than 75% were seen once; the top ten hold approximately 15%. This clonotype originated in a man aged 55 to 70 who had been exposed to COVID-19. This sequence joins TRBV11-2 and TRBJ2-1, with 14 positions matching TRBD2. The specimen sequenced was PBMCs or T cells enriched from blood (not recorded which). The chain's CDR3 is CASSWRLAGGLYNEQFF. CDR3 bases: TGTGCCAGCAGCTGGAGACTAGCGGGAGGGCTGTACAATGAGCAGTTCTTC. Drawing the rest from reference TRBV11-2 and TRBJ2-1, the complete variable domain is EAGVAQSPRYKIIEKRQSVAFWCNPISGHATLYWYQQILGQGPKLLIQFQNNGVVDDSQLPKDRFSAERLKGVDSTLKIQPAKLEDSAVYLCASSWRLAGGLYNEQFFGPGTRLTVL.